This record covers a single T cell receptor (beta chain). Rearranged V-D-J TRB sequences were amplified with a mixed TRB-A/B primer pool. In TCRdb, the multiplex PCR reads were re-called with MiXCR into one record per CDR3 protein. The table shows some 6,000 distinct CDR3 sequences, with 30% to 40% occurring only once. The data belong to a study of T cell repertoires in aging, cancer and after chemotherapy. The wider study: Donor ages fell into six groups from 30 or younger up to 70 or older.

CDR3 size: 17 residues. Germline V gene lookup returns CDR1 SGHKS and CDR2 YYEKEE (reference sequence). Trimming at V came to 4 bases and at J to 4 bases, leaving 8 bases not matched to a gene. Peripheral blood genomic DNA, not sorted cells or RNA, was the template. The receptor comes from a human donor in good health. The chain combines TRBV5-5 with TRBJ2-3, with 14 bases that match TRBD2. Sequencing was done on a sample of blood. The CDR3 loop is CASSLIPTSGGADTQYF. CDR3 in DNA: TGTGCCAGCAGCCTCATCCCGACTAGCGGGGGGGCAGATACGCAGTATTTT.